The 20 T cell receptor beta chains in this list originate from one sample, sequenced in a study of read filtering for tumor transcriptome and immune sequencing. The library was built from roughly 400 ng RNA with molecular barcoded adaptors for alpha/delta and beta/gamma chains. TCRdb used MiXCR to reprocess the reads, holding one entry per CDR3 protein. The data hold some 43,000 distinct CDR3 sequences, with 13% observed a single time. The sample was a population of CD138-negative cells sorted from bone marrow. These receptors came from a donor over 35 with multiple myeloma.

The chain recombines TRBV12-5 with TRBJ2-6; D not certain. Germline CDR1 is LGHNT and CDR2 is FRNRAP. The CDR3 is 16 residues long. V lost 3 bases, J lost 0 bases, and 9 bases lay in between. This chain's CDR3 is CASGFRWDSGANVLTF. The CDR3 DNA sequence: TGTGCTAGTGGTTTTAGATGGGACTCTGGGGCCAACGTCCTGACTTTC.

In this sample, this clonotype turned up many times. The chain has TRBV28 and TRBJ2-3; D tentatively fits TRBD1 or TRBD2 (5 bases each). The CDR3 extends over 16 amino acids. The germline V and J ends were trimmed by 3 bases and 0 bases, with 13 bases remaining between them. Germline V gene sequence: CDR1 MDHEN, CDR2 SYDVKM. CDR3 protein: CASSFGVGVSTDTQYF. CDR3 nucleotides: TGTGCCAGCAGTTTTGGGGTGGGGGTGAGCACAGATACGCAGTATTTT. Supplemented by reference TRBV28 and TRBJ2-3, the full variable domain reads DVKVTQSSRYLVKRTGEKVFLECVQDMDHENMFWYRQDPGLGLRLIYFSYDVKMKEKGDIPEGYSVSREKKERFSLILESASTNQTSMYLCASSFGVGVSTDTQYFGPGTRLTVL.

This clonotype was observed a handful of times. A much larger clone lies a single base off, so this may be a read error. The chain recombines TRBV28 with TRBJ2-7, with D possibly TRBD1 on 6 matching bases. This CDR3 is 12 amino acids long. The V gene's germline CDR1 is MDHEN and CDR2 SYDVKM. The CDR3 sequence is CASSPTGYGQYF. The CDR3, as DNA: TGTGCCAGCAGTCCGACAGGCTACGGGCAGTACTTC.

Note on this clonotype: One end of the junction is discordant with germline, which a read error may explain. J is TRBJ2-7 and V is TRBV6-2 or TRBV6-3; TRBD2 agrees at 10 bases. The CDR3 loop spans 15 amino acids. Looked up from germline, CDR1 is MNHEY and CDR2 is SVGEGT. This CDR3 is CASGYSSGSMNEQYF. CDR3 nucleotides: TGTGCCAGCGGTTACTCTAGCGGGAGTATGAACGAGCAGTACTTC.

This clonotype was recorded a few times. No conserved phenylalanine or tryptophan ends this CDR3, so it is likely a read error. The chain recombines TRBV20-1 with TRBJ1-5; the D gene is possibly TRBD1 (5 bases). The CDR3 is 16 amino acids. Deletions cut 5 bases from V and 2 bases from J, with 19 bases between. CDR1 is DFQATT and CDR2 is SNEGSKA in the germline V gene (reference sequence). The CDR3 spells CSAQTNRLKGNQPQHS. CDR3 sequence (DNA): TGCAGTGCTCAGACGAACAGGTTAAAGGGCAATCAGCCCCAGCATTCT.

Note on this clonotype: This could be a read error, since a much larger clone is one nucleotide away. The gene calls are TRBV29-1 and TRBJ1-1; D is possibly TRBD1 (5 bases). This CDR3 spans 13 amino acids. The germline V gene encodes CDR1 SQVTM and CDR2 ANQGSEA. CDR3 amino acids: CSVAIPGNTGAFF. In DNA, the CDR3 is TGCAGCGTAGCTATCCCAGGGAACACTGGAGCTTTCTTT.

This CDR3 is CASNILAGGPNEQFF. The CDR3 DNA reads as TGTGCCAGCAATATACTAGCGGGAGGACCCAATGAGCAGTTCTTC. The chain employs TRBV28 and TRBJ2-1; 12 positions match TRBD2. The CDR3 runs 15 residues. Germline assignment: CDR1 MDHEN and CDR2 SYDVKM. V lost 7 bases and J lost 6; bases outside the gene matches: 7.

Concerning this clonotype: Given the absence of the conserved phenylalanine or tryptophan at the CDR3 end, a read error is likely. V gene TRBV12-3 or TRBV12-4 combines with J gene TRBJ1-2; 10 bases fit TRBD1. This CDR3 has 14 residues. Trimming at V came to 8 bases and at J to 7 bases, leaving 10 bases not matched to a gene. CDR3 in amino acids: CASGPETGGRGYTS. The CDR3 nucleotides are TGTGCCAGCGGCCCCGAGACAGGGGGCCGTGGCTACACCTCC.

A word on this clonotype: A far bigger clonotype differs at one base, so this is likely a read error. The genes are TRBV7-9 and TRBJ2-1; the match to TRBD2 covers 7 bases. Germline V gives CDR1 SEHNR, CDR2 FQNEAQ (reference sequence). CDR3 length: 13 amino acids. The CDR3 DNA is TGTGCCAGCAGCCTGGGGACTAACAATGAGCGGTTCTTC. Its translation is CASSLGTNNERFF.

This chain joins TRBV6-2 or TRBV6-3 and TRBJ2-3; no firm D call. Trimming took 3 bases from V and 5 from J, leaving 15 bases between them. CDR1 MNHEY and CDR2 SVGEGT come from the germline V gene. This CDR3 is 15 amino acids long. CDR3 region: CASSYEVPGVDTQYF. The CDR3 DNA reads TGTGCCAGCAGTTATGAGGTCCCGGGCGTAGATACGCAGTATTTT.

The table lists this clonotype with many counts. The chain employs TRBV27 and TRBJ2-5, with TRBD2 matching 8 bases. The CDR3 sequence is 13 residues long. The germline gives CDR1 MNHEY, CDR2 SMNVEV (reference sequence). The junction had 6 bases not matched to a gene; V was cut back by 8 bases and J by 4 bases. The CDR3 coding sequence is TGTGCCAGCCGGGAGGGGTTGCGAGAGACCCAGTACTTC. Protein: CASREGLRETQYF.

This clonotype was seen many times. The rearrangement uses TRBV7-6 and TRBJ2-3; 8 nucleotides align to TRBD2. Germline trimming cut 5 bases from V and 13 bases from J; bases unmatched to any gene: 5. The CDR3 is made up of 11 amino acids. Germline lookup yields CDR1 SGHVS and CDR2 FNYEAQ. The CDR3, as DNA: TGTGCCAGCAGCGAGGGGACTAGAAAGTATTTT. It encodes CASSEGTRKYF. The entire variable domain, with the rest obtained from reference TRBV7-6 and TRBJ2-3, is as follows: GAGVSQSPRYKVTKRGQDVALRCDPISGHVSLYWYRQALGQGPEFLTYFNYEAQQDKSGLPNDRFSAERPEGSISTLTIQRTEQRDSAMYRCASSEGTRKYFGPGTRLTVL.

This clonotype showed up many times. The gene calls are TRBV11-3 and TRBJ2-1, with 10 bases fitting TRBD2. The CDR3 contains 19 residues. Germline V gene sequence: CDR1 SGHNT, CDR2 YENEEA. The V segment lost 3 bases and the J segment 0 bases; nucleotides outside the gene matches: 11. CDR3 in amino acids: CASSLGRKLAGISYNEQFF. CDR3 bases: TGTGCCAGCAGCTTGGGGCGAAAACTAGCGGGAATCTCCTACAATGAGCAGTTCTTC.

This clonotype was seen many times. CDR3 amino acids: CASSPGDRVKNTQYF. The CDR3 DNA reads as TGTGCCAGCAGTCCGGGAGACAGAGTCAAGAATACGCAGTATTTT. The V gene is TRBV28, the J gene TRBJ2-3; tentatively, D is TRBD2 (6 bases). This CDR3 is 15 amino acids long. V was cut by 5 bases and J by 7 bases, with 19 bases left in between. Germline CDR1 reads MDHEN; CDR2 reads SYDVKM. Combining the CDR3 with reference TRBV28 and TRBJ2-3 gives the whole variable domain DVKVTQSSRYLVKRTGEKVFLECVQDMDHENMFWYRQDPGLGLRLIYFSYDVKMKEKGDIPEGYSVSREKKERFSLILESASTNQTSMYLCASSPGDRVKNTQYFGPGTRLTVL.

This clonotype was found a few times. This likely comes from a read error, as the CDR3 has no conserved phenylalanine or tryptophan at its end. The DNA is left out, because the CDR3 cannot be placed on it with certainty; the CDR3 is given as TCRdb lists it. This chain joins TRBV28 and TRBJ1-1. Per germline, CDR1 MDHEN and CDR2 SYDVKM. The CDR3 totals 13 residues, both ends included. CDR3 residues: CASSFDRSGETFS.

Notes on this clonotype: This may be a read error, as it is one base from a much larger clone. This chain links TRBV30 with TRBJ2-1; D may correspond to TRBD1 or TRBD2 (5 bases each). Germline CDR1 is GTSNPN and CDR2 is SVGIG (reference sequence). CDR3 length: 15 residues. The CDR3 sequence: CAWSVPGHGSYEQHF. The DNA of the CDR3 is TGTGCCTGGAGTGTACCGGGGCACGGCTCCTACGAGCAGCACTTC.

This rearrangement joins TRBV2 to TRBJ1-5, with D tentatively TRBD1 (6 bases). Trimming left V 4 bases short and J 3 bases short, with 13 bases between. The CDR3 sequence is 15 residues long. CDR1 and CDR2 from the germline V gene are SNHLY and FYNNEI. The CDR3 coding sequence is TGTGCCAGCAGTGTGGCAGGGGATAACAATCAGCCCCAGCATTTT. Translation: CASSVAGDNNQPQHF.

In regard to this clonotype: A much larger clonotype is one base distant, so this may be a read error. V gene TRBV6-5 combines with J gene TRBJ2-1, with 10 bases aligning to TRBD2. This CDR3 is 16 amino acids long. Germline V gene lookup returns CDR1 MNHEY and CDR2 SVGAGI. DNA for the CDR3: TGTGCCTGCAGTAGCGGGAGGCGAAGCTCCTACAATGAGCAGTTCTTC. This gives the protein CACSSGRRSSYNEQFF.

This clonotype was seen repeatedly, ten times or more. In DNA, the CDR3 is TGCAGCGTTGAAGAAGGCCTAGCGGGTTACGAGACCCAGTACTTC. Translated: CSVEEGLAGYETQYF. This chain links TRBV29-1 with TRBJ2-5, with TRBD2 identical over 8 bases. Germline-derived CDR1 and CDR2 are SQVTM and ANQGSEA. The CDR3 length is 15 residues. J lost 5 bases, V lost 0 bases, and 8 bases had no gene match.

There are many counts of this clonotype. The CDR3 bases are TGCGCCAGCAGTGAGCACATTAACTATGGCTACACCTTC. It is translated as CASSEHINYGYTF. The chain links TRBV10-1 to TRBJ1-2; D remains unclear. CDR1 and CDR2 (germline): WNHNN, SYGVQD (reference sequence). The CDR3 loop spans 13 amino acids. Trimming cost V 2 bases and J 1 base, with 5 bases left between them.